This T cell receptor (beta chain) was recovered during a study of low-dose radiotherapy and immunotherapy resistance in tumors (dated by TCRdb to 2021 to 2024). Study-level background: Cohort 1 received 0.5 Gy per fraction every 2 weeks, with a prescribed total PTV dose of 6.5 Gy. Eight patients were included in the translational analysis, namely three from the first dose cohort plus the first five from the second dose cohort. Every two weeks, patients got intravenous cyclophosphamide at 200 mg/m2, given one day ahead of each radiation and immunotherapy administration. Cohort 2 received 1 Gy per fraction every two weeks, with a total of 13 Gy over 26 weeks. Randomization of trial participants into treatment groups was not performed. Patients took aspirin 300 mg orally once daily for four cycles, starting on cycle 1 day 1. Patients were given nivolumab as a 240 mg flat dose every two weeks and ipilimumab at 1 mg/kg every six weeks, with both drugs delivered intravenously.

Instrument used: Illumina HiSeq 2500. Superscript III and a set of TRAV- and TRBV-specific primers were used to synthesize first-strand cDNA, so that both TCRalpha and TCRbeta chains were covered. TCRs were amplified for 15 to 20 PCR cycles with Phusion, using a constant-region primer paired with the adapter attached to the V primers. The isolated mRNA was amplified using the MessageAmp II aRNA Amplification Kit, with in vitro transcription performed for about 15 hours at 37 degrees C. mRNA for TCR sequencing was isolated with the Dynabeads mRNA DIRECT Purification Kit. Indexed Illumina adapters were added in a second Phusion PCR of 25 cycles, after which AMPure XP beads were used to purify the products. On the authors' methods: Custom Perl scripts pooled TCR sequences encoding the same protein, removed out-of-frame sequences and computed each clonotype's abundance. The analysis excluded TCR sequences that were supported by just one read. The metrics used to describe the repertoires included Shannon entropy, Gini index, clonality, richness, and the frequency of TCRs shared between repertoires. TCRdb trimmed the raw reads at Q25, called clones with MiXCR and kept productive beta chains. A single entry per CDR3 protein holds the most common genes and DNA from its merged rows. It is TCRdb's table, rather than the study itself, that gives the V and J calls and clone size. The sample profile shows some 82,000 distinct CDR3 sequences; 18% of them were found once. 5% to 7% of the sample comes from the top ten.

The time point label for this specimen denotes: before trial treatment. Donors were enrolled in RACIN, a single-arm phase I dose-escalation trial in which nivolumab, ipilimumab, aspirin, low-dose cyclophosphamide and low-dose radiotherapy were combined. To be eligible, a patient needed to have an advanced solid tumor that was TIL-negative. This clonotype was counted ten times or more. This receptor's antigen is unknown. Base-call qualities are not available, and no considerably larger clone is one nucleotide away. The CDR3 runs 16 amino acids, cysteine and phenylalanine included. The CDR3 DNA has 48 bases and is translated from base 1. V trim: 2 bases; J trim: 4 bases; unmatched bases: 2. Reading the germline V gene (reference sequence) gives CDR1 WNHNN and CDR2 SYGVQD.

This sample comprised PBMCs, obtained before treatment. The sequence links TRBV10-1 to TRBJ2-3, with TRBD2 matching 14 junction bases. The TCR originated in a male donor with prostate cancer. CDR3 reads: CASSERTSGRSDTQYF. The DNA sequence follows: TGCGCCAGCAGTGAGAGGACTAGCGGGAGGTCAGATACGCAGTATTTT.